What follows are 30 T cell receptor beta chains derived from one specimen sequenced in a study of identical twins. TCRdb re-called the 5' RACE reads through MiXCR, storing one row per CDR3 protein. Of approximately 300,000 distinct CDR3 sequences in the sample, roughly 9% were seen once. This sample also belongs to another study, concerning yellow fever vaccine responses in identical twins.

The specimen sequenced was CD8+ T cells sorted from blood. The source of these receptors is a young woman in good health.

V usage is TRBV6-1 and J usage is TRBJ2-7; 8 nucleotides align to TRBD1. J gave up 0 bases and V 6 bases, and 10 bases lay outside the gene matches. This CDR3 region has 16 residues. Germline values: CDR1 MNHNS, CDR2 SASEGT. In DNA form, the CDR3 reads TGTGCCAGCAGCCCCGCTCCGGGACAGGCCTCCTACGAGCAGTACTTC. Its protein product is CASSPAPGQASYEQYF.

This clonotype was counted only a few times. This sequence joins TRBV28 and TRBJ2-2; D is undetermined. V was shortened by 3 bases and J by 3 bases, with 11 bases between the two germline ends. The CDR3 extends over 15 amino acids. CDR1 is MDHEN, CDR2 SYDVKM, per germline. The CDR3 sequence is CASSFTARYTGELFF. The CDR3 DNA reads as TGTGCCAGCAGTTTTACAGCGCGTTACACCGGGGAGCTGTTTTTT.

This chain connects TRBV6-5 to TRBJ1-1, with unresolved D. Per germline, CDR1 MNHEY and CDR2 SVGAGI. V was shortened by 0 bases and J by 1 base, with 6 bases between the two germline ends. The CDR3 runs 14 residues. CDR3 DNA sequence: TGTGCCAGCAGTTACTCGGCAGGGAACACTGAAGCTTTCTTT. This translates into CASSYSAGNTEAFF.

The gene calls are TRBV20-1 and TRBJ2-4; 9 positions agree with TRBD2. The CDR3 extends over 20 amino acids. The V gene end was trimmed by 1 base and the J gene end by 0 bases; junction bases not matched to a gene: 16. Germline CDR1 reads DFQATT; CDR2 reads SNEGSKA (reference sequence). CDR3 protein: CSARGLRFSSSGIAKNIQYF. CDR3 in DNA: TGCAGTGCTAGAGGGCTCAGGTTCAGCTCTAGCGGGATAGCCAAAAACATTCAGTACTTC.

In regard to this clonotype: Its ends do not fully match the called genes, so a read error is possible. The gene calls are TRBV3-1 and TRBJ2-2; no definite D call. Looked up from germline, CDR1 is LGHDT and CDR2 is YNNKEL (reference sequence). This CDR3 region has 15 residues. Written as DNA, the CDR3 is TGTGCCAGCAGCAAAGAGGACCCATTGGGAGGGGAGCTGTTTTTT. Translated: CASSKEDPLGGELFF.

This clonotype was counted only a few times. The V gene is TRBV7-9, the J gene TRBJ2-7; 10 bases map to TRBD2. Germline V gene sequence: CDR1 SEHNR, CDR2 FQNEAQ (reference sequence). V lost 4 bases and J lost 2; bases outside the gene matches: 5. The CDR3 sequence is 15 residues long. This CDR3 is CASSSTSGTAYEQYF. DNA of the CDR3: TGTGCCAGCAGCTCTACTAGCGGGACCGCCTACGAGCAGTACTTC. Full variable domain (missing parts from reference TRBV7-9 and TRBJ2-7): DTGVSQNPRHKITKRGQNVTFRCDPISEHNRLYWYRQTLGQGPEFLTYFQNEAQLEKSRLLSDRFSAERPKGSFSTLEIQRTEQGDSAMYLCASSSTSGTAYEQYFGPGTRLTVT.

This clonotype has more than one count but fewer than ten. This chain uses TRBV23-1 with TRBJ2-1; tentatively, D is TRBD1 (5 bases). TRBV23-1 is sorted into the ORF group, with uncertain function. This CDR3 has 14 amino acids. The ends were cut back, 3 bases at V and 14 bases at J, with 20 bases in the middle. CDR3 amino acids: CASSHDRPLRSEFF. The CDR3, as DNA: TGCGCCAGCAGTCACGACAGACCGTTACGTTCCGAGTTCTTC.

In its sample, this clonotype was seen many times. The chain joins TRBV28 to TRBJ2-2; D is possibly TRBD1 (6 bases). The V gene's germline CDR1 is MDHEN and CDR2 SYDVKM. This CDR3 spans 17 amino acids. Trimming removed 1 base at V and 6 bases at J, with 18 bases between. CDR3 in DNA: TGTGCCAGCAGTTTATACGGTGACAGGAGTAGTTCCGGGGAGCTGTTTTTT. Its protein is CASSLYGDRSSSGELFF. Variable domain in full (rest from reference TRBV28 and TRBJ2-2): DVKVTQSSRYLVKRTGEKVFLECVQDMDHENMFWYRQDPGLGLRLIYFSYDVKMKEKGDIPEGYSVSREKKERFSLILESASTNQTSMYLCASSLYGDRSSSGELFFGEGSRLTVL.

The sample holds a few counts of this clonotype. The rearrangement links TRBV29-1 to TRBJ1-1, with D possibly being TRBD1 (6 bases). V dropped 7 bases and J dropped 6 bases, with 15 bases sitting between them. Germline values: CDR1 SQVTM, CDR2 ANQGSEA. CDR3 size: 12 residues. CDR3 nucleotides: TGCAGCGCCACACAGGGTGACGCTGAAGCTTTCTTT. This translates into CSATQGDAEAFF. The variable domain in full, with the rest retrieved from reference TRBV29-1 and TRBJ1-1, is SAVISQKPSRDICQRGTSLTIQCQVDSQVTMMFWYRQQPGQSLTLIATANQGSEATYESGFVIDKFPISRPNLTFSTLTVSNMSPEDSSIYLCSATQGDAEAFFGQGTRLTVV.

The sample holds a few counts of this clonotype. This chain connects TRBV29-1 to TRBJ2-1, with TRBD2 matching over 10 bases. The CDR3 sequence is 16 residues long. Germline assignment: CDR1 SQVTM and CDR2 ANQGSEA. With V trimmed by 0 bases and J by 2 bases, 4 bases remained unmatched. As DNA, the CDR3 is TGCAGCGTTGAAGATATGAGCGGGAGGGCCTACAATGAGCAGTTCTTC. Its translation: CSVEDMSGRAYNEQFF.

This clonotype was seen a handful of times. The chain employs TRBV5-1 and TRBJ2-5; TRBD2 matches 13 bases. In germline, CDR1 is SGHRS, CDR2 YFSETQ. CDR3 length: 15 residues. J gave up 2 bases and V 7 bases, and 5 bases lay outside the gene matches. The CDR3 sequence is CASCGGLAGQETQYF. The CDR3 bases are TGCGCCAGCTGCGGGGGACTAGCGGGACAAGAGACCCAGTACTTC.

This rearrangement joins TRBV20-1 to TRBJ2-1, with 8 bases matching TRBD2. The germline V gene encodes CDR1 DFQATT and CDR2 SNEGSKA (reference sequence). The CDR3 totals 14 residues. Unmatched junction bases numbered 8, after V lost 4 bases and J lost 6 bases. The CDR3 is CSANPGLDSNEQFF. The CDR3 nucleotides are TGCAGTGCTAATCCGGGACTAGACTCCAATGAGCAGTTCTTC.

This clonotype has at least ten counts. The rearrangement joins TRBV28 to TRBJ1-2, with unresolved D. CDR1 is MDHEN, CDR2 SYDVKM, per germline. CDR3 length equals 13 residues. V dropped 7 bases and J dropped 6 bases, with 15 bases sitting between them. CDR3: CASILGRGHGYTF. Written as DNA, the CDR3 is TGTGCCAGCATACTTGGGAGAGGGCATGGCTACACCTTC.

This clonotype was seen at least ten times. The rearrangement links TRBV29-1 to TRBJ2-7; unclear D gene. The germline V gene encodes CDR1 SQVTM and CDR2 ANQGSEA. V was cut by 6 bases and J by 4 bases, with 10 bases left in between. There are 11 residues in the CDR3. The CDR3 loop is CSVLDTYEQYF. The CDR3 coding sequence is TGCAGCGTCCTCGACACGTACGAGCAGTACTTC.

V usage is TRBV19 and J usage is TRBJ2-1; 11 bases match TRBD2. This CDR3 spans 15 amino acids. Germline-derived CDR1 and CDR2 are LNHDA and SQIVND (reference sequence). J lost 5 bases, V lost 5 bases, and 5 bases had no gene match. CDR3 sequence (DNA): TGTGCCAGTAGTGATAGCGGGAGGGCCGACAATGAGCAGTTCTTC. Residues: CASSDSGRADNEQFF.

The CDR3 loop is CASSAPGGRVTGELFF. The CDR3, as DNA: TGTGCCAGCAGCGCACCCGGGGGACGGGTTACCGGGGAGCTGTTTTTT. The chain is built from TRBV5-6 and TRBJ2-2, with D possibly TRBD2 on 6 matching bases. Trimming shortened V by 4 bases and J by 5 bases, and 18 bases separated the two germline ends. Germline-derived CDR1 and CDR2 are SGHDT and YYEEEE. This CDR3 has 16 amino acids.

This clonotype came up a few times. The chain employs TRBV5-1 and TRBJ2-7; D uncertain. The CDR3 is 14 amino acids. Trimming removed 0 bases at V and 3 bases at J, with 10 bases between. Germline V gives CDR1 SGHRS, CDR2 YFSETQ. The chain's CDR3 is CASSLEGIRYEQYF. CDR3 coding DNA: TGCGCCAGCAGCTTGGAGGGAATTCGCTACGAGCAGTACTTC.

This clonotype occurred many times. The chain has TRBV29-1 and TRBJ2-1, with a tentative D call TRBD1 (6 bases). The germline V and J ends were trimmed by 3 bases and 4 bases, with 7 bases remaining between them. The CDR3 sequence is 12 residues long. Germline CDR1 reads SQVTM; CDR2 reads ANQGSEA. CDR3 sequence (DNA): TGCAGCGTTGACAGGGGATACAATGAGCAGTTCTTC. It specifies CSVDRGYNEQFF.

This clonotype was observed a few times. The CDR3 sequence: CASSQELANNEQYF. The CDR3 DNA reads as TGTGCCAGCAGCCAAGAACTAGCTAATAACGAGCAGTACTTC. J is TRBJ2-7 and V is TRBV3-1; maybe TRBD2 (6 bases). CDR1 is LGHDT and CDR2 is YNNKEL in the germline V gene (reference sequence). The CDR3 loop spans 14 amino acids. Trimming took off 0 bases at V and 5 bases at J, with 11 bases between the two ends.

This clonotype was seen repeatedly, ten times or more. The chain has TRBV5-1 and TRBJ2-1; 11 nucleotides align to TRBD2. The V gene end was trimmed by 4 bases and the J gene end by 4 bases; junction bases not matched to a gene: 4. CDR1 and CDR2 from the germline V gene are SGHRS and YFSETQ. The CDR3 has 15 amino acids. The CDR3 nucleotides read TGCGCCAGCAGCGCCCTAGCGGGGGGTTACAATGAGCAGTTCTTC. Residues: CASSALAGGYNEQFF.

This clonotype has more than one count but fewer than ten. CDR3 coding DNA: TGTGCCAGCAGTTCGCGGACAGGGGTGGGGGAGCTGTTTTTT. This sequence encodes CASSSRTGVGELFF. The chain uses TRBV28 and TRBJ2-2; 9 bases match TRBD1. Trimming removed 4 bases from V and 8 bases from J; junction bases left unmatched: 5. In germline, CDR1 is MDHEN, CDR2 SYDVKM. CDR3 length: 14 amino acids.

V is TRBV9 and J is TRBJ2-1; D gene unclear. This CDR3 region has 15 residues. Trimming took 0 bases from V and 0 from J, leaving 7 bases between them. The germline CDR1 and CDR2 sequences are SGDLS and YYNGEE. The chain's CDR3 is CASSVDWSSYNEQFF. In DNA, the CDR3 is TGTGCCAGCAGCGTAGATTGGAGCTCCTACAATGAGCAGTTCTTC.

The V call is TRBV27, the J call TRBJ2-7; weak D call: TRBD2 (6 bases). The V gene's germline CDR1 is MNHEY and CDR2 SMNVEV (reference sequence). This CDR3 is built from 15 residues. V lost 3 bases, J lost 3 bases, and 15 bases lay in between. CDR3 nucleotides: TGTGCCAGCAGTTTCGGAGGGTACCCGAGCTACGAGCAGTACTTC. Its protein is CASSFGGYPSYEQYF.

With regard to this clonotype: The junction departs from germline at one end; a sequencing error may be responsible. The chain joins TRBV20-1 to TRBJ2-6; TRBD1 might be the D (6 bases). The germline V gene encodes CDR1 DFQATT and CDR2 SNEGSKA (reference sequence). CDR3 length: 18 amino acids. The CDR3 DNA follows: TGCTGTGCTAGAGAGCCCCAGGGGCTAGCCTCTGGGGCCAACGTCCTGACTTTC. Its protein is CCAREPQGLASGANVLTF.

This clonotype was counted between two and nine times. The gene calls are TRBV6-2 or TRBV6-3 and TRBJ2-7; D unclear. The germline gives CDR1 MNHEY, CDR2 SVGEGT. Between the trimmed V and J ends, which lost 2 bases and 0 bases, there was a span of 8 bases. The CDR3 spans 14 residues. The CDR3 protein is CASSYPGNSYEQYF. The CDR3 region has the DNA TGTGCCAGCAGTTACCCAGGAAACTCCTACGAGCAGTACTTC.

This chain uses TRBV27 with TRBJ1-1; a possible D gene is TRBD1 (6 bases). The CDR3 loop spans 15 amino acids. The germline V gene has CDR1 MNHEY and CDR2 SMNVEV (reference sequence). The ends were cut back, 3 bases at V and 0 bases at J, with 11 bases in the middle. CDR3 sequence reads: CASSFGDTLNTEAFF. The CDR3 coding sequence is TGTGCCAGCAGTTTCGGGGACACCCTGAACACTGAAGCTTTCTTT.

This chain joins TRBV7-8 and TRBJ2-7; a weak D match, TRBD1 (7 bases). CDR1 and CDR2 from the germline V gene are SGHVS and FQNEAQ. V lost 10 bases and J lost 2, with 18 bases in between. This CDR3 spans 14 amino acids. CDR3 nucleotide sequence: TGTGCCACAGGGGGGCGGGATAGTACCTACGAGCAGTACTTC. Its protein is CATGGRDSTYEQYF.

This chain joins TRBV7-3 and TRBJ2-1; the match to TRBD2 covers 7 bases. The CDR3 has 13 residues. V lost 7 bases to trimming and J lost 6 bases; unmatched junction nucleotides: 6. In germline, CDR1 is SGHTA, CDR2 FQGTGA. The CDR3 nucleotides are TGTGCCAGCAAGGTTCCGGGGGGCAATGAGCAGTTCTTC. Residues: CASKVPGGNEQFF.

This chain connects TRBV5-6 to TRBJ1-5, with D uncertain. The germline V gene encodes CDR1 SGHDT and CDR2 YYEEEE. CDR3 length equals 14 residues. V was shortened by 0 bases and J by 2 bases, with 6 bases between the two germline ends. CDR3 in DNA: TGTGCCAGCAGCTTGGCGTCGGGCAATCAGCCCCAGCATTTT. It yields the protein CASSLASGNQPQHF.

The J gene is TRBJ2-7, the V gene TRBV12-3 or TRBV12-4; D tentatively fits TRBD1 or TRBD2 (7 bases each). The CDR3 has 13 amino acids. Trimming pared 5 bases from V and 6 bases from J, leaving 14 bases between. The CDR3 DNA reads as TGTGCCAGCAGTGGGGAGGGGGCCCTCGAGCAGTACTTC. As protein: CASSGEGALEQYF.